The 6 T cell receptor beta chains below all came from one sample that was sequenced in a study of shared clonotypes between healthy human individuals. Repertoires were generated with immunoSEQ multiplex PCR, while TCRdb's copy carries only in-frame clones and drops some. This repertoire shows roughly 2.2 million clones, around 90% found once; its top ten account for approximately 0.4%. Material: naive CD4+ T cells from PBMCs. Indicated subset: CD45RA+ positively selected. These receptor sequences come from a man younger than 35 in good health. Some clones in this sample may be carry-over from other donors' samples.

This chain uses TRBV4-2 with TRBJ2-7, with TRBD1 matching over 7 bases. CDR1 is LGHNA, CDR2 YNFKEQ, per germline. The V gene end was trimmed by 0 bases and the J gene end by 2 bases; junction bases not matched to a gene: 7. This CDR3 comprises 16 residues. This CDR3 is CASSQELRQGTYEQYF. CDR3 nucleotides: TGTGCCAGCAGCCAAGAATTACGACAGGGAACCTACGAGCAGTACTTC.

The J gene is TRBJ1-5, the V gene TRBV5-4; 7 bases match TRBD1. The CDR3 runs 17 residues. From germline, CDR1 is SGHNT and CDR2 YYREEE (reference sequence). The J segment lost 5 bases and the V segment lost 4 bases, leaving 15 bases of the junction unmatched. The chain's CDR3 is CASSPYPTGDYYQPQHF. The CDR3 DNA reads TGTGCCAGCAGCCCCTACCCCACAGGGGACTATTATCAGCCCCAGCATTTT.

In its sample, this clone was seen once. Other DNA variants within this sample encode the same CDR3. The chain links TRBV25-1 to TRBJ2-3; no definite D call. The V end lost 4 bases, the J end lost 3 bases, and 8 bases lay between the germline ends. The length of the CDR3 is 13 residues. CDR1 is MGHDK, CDR2 SYGVNS, per germline. CDR3 in DNA: TGTGCCAGCAGTGGGGGTGGGACAGATACGCAGTATTTT. It is translated as CASSGGGTDTQYF.

The rearrangement joins TRBV28 to TRBJ1-1; TRBD1 might be the D (5 bases). The germline gives CDR1 MDHEN, CDR2 SYDVKM. The CDR3 has 13 residues. Trimming took off 2 bases at V and 7 bases at J, with 11 bases between the two ends. The CDR3 DNA reads as TGTGCCAGCAGTTTAAGTAAAGGGGTTGAAGCTTTCTTT. This gives the protein CASSLSKGVEAFF.

The CDR3 DNA follows: TGTGCCAGTTTCCGAGGACTAGCGGGAGTTGGGGACGAGCAGTACTTC. This translates into CASFRGLAGVGDEQYF. The chain combines TRBV6-6 with TRBJ2-7; TRBD2 aligns across 13 bases. Trimming removed 9 bases from V and 5 bases from J; junction bases left unmatched: 13. The CDR3 sequence is 16 residues long. Germline lookup yields CDR1 MNHNY and CDR2 SVGAGI (reference sequence).

V usage is TRBV4-1 and J usage is TRBJ2-4; maybe TRBD1 (5 bases). This CDR3 is built from 17 residues. V gave up 0 bases and J gave up 1 base, with 13 bases separating them. Germline V lookup: CDR1 MGHRA, CDR2 YSYEKL. For the CDR3, the DNA is TGCGCCAGCAGCCAAGATGTCCAGGGTGGGGCCAAAAACATTCAGTACTTC. Translated, it gives CASSQDVQGGAKNIQYF.